The next 8 T cell receptor beta chains were all read from a single sample in a study of technical replicates of blood from a few donors (dated by TCRdb to about 2017). Receptor amplification or capture employed the immunoSEQ multiplex PCR assay. The immuneACCESS repertoire file appears here via TCRdb, limited to in-frame rearrangements. These files lack a portion of the clones; in checked studies, under half of the deficit traces to unresolved V genes, and the cause of the others is not known. A total of around 85,000 clones appear in this sample, 85% to 95% of them only once. The ten largest make up 0.2% to 0.3% of the sample. The sample comprised T cells isolated from PBMCs. The source is a human donor in good health.

This chain uses TRBV10-3 with TRBJ1-2, with 7 bases fitting TRBD1. The germline CDR1 and CDR2 sequences are ENHRY and SYGVKD. The CDR3 is 15 residues long. The V segment lost 3 bases and the J segment 4 bases; nucleotides outside the gene matches: 8. Written as DNA, the CDR3 is TGTGCCATCAGTGACCCGCGGGACAGCTTCTATGGCTACACCTTC. The encoded protein is CAISDPRDSFYGYTF.

The rearrangement links TRBV9 to TRBJ1-4; 7 nucleotides line up with TRBD1. The CDR3 extends over 17 amino acids. V lost 3 bases to trimming and J lost 6 bases; unmatched junction nucleotides: 14. Germline V gene data show CDR1 as SGDLS and CDR2 as YYNGEE. This CDR3 is CASSDSLRTGDDEKLFF. DNA for the CDR3: TGTGCCAGCAGCGACTCTCTCCGGACAGGTGATGATGAAAAACTGTTTTTT.

The gene calls are TRBV19 and TRBJ1-4; 12 nucleotides align to TRBD1. This CDR3 is 18 amino acids long. The trim removed 7 bases at V and 2 bases at J, leaving 11 bases unmatched. The V gene's germline CDR1 is LNHDA and CDR2 SQIVND (reference sequence). In DNA, the CDR3 is TGTGCCAGTAAGAGGGGACAGGGGGCATCTGAGACTAATGAAAAACTGTTTTTT. It codes for CASKRGQGASETNEKLFF. Full variable domain (rest looked up from reference TRBV19 and TRBJ1-4): DGGITQSPKYLFRKEGQNVTLSCEQNLNHDAMYWYRQDPGQGLRLIYYSQIVNDFQKGDIAEGYSVSREKKESFPLTVTSAQKNPTAFYLCASKRGQGASETNEKLFFGSGTQLSVL.

The gene calls are TRBV30 and TRBJ2-3, with a weak D call TRBD1 (5 bases). The CDR3 has 12 residues. Germline CDR1 reads GTSNPN; CDR2 reads SVGIG (reference sequence). V gave up 0 bases and J gave up 7 bases, with 8 bases separating them. CDR3 nucleotide sequence: TGTGCCTGGAGTGTAGCAGGGAATACGCAGTATTTT. Translation gives CAWSVAGNTQYF.

This clone was observed a single time. The V and J genes are TRBV27 and TRBJ2-1, with TRBD2 matching 10 bases. V dropped 2 bases and J dropped 1; count of bases not matched to a gene: 5. Per germline, CDR1 MNHEY and CDR2 SMNVEV (reference sequence). This CDR3 region has 17 residues. The CDR3 nucleotides are TGTGCCAGCAGTTTAACGGGACTAGCGCCATCCTACAATGAGCAGTTCTTC. Translated: CASSLTGLAPSYNEQFF.

The V gene is TRBV7-9, the J gene TRBJ2-2; D is uncertain. The CDR3 totals 15 residues. Germline-derived CDR1 and CDR2 are SEHNR and FQNEAQ (reference sequence). Trimming pared 5 bases from V and 0 bases from J, leaving 10 bases between. Written as DNA, the CDR3 is TGTGCCAGCAGCCTAGTATCTTCGAACACCGGGGAGCTGTTTTTT. It encodes CASSLVSSNTGELFF.

The chain couples TRBV30 to TRBJ2-3; 8 nucleotides align to TRBD2. The germline gives CDR1 GTSNPN, CDR2 SVGIG (reference sequence). CDR3 size: 15 residues. J gave up 2 bases and V 8 bases, and 12 bases lay outside the gene matches. The DNA of the CDR3 is TGTGCCGGTACCGCCAGCGGGGGATCCACAGATACGCAGTATTTT. The encoded protein is CAGTASGGSTDTQYF.

The rearrangement links TRBV6-5 to TRBJ1-1, with TRBD1 identical over 8 bases. CDR3 size: 14 residues. J lost 5 bases, V lost 6 bases, and 8 bases had no gene match. The germline gives CDR1 MNHEY, CDR2 SVGAGI. The CDR3 nucleotides are TGTGCCAGCAGCCTTATACAGGGGGGGACTGAAGCTTTCTTT. It yields the protein CASSLIQGGTEAFF.